A single sample gave rise to the 8 T cell receptor beta chains below, sequenced in a study of long-term antiretroviral therapy in people with HIV. Sequencing relied on immunoSEQ assay v3.0, run at survey level. The repertoire was sequenced with immunoSEQ multiplex PCR; TCRdb's copy has only in-frame clones and lacks some. Of about 21,000 clones in the sample, around 86% were seen once. The material sequenced was unsorted PBMCs, taken 0.2 years before starting antiretroviral therapy. The source is a man aged 18 to 29 with HIV.

The chain links TRBV11-2 to TRBJ2-3; unclear D gene. CDR1 and CDR2 (germline): SGHAT, FQNNGV. The CDR3 is 15 amino acids. V lost 1 base to trimming and J lost 0 bases, with 8 bases between them. CDR3 amino acids: CASSLASGSTDTQYF. CDR3 sequence (DNA): TGTGCCAGCAGCTTAGCCTCCGGGAGCACAGATACGCAGTATTTT.

The chain uses TRBV7-9 and TRBJ1-3; D not certain. Germline CDR1 and CDR2: SEHNR and FQNEAQ (reference sequence). Between the trimmed V and J ends, which lost 5 bases and 0 bases, there was a span of 14 bases. The CDR3 is 16 amino acids. Written as DNA, the CDR3 is TGTGCCAGCAGCGATAAGGTTCGGGTCTCTGGAAACACCATATATTTT. Protein: CASSDKVRVSGNTIYF.

The J gene is TRBJ1-4, the V gene TRBV6-6; D is ambiguous. Germline V gene lookup returns CDR1 MNHNY and CDR2 SVGAGI (reference sequence). The CDR3 is 12 amino acids. Trimming removed 6 bases at V and 5 bases at J, with 7 bases between. CDR3 DNA: TGTGCCAGCAGGTCCGGAAATGAAAAACTGTTTTTT. Its protein product is CASRSGNEKLFF.

This chain connects TRBV7-9 to TRBJ2-2; a weak D match, TRBD1 (5 bases). Trimming stripped 8 bases from V and 5 bases from J, with 12 bases between. The V gene's germline CDR1 is SEHNR and CDR2 FQNEAQ (reference sequence). CDR3 length: 13 amino acids. Here the CDR3 reads CASDKGATGELFF. The CDR3 bases are TGTGCCAGCGATAAAGGGGCTACCGGGGAGCTGTTTTTT.

The chain combines TRBV6-1 with TRBJ2-7, with 10 bases identical to TRBD2. The CDR3 sequence is 13 residues long. CDR1 is MNHNS, CDR2 SASEGT, per germline. V gave up 3 bases and J gave up 9 bases; unmatched junction bases: 5. The CDR3 coding sequence is TGTGCCAGCAGTGAGCTAGCGGGAGAAAGGCAGTACTTC. The encoded protein is CASSELAGERQYF.

The rearrangement joins TRBV4-3 to TRBJ1-4, with D hard to call. V was trimmed by 4 bases and J by 0 bases, leaving 9 bases between them. This CDR3 is built from 15 residues. Per the germline V gene, CDR1 is LGHNA and CDR2 is YSLEER. CDR3 amino acids: CASSRERATNEKLFF. The CDR3 DNA is TGCGCCAGCAGCCGAGAGAGAGCAACTAATGAAAAACTGTTTTTT.

The CDR3 sequence: CSVGLLTDTQYF. For the CDR3, the DNA is TGCAGCGTCGGACTGCTCACAGATACGCAGTATTTT. The chain employs TRBV29-1 and TRBJ2-3, with D perhaps TRBD2 (5 bases). CDR1 and CDR2 from the germline V gene are SQVTM and ANQGSEA. The CDR3 extends over 12 amino acids. Trimming cost V 6 bases and J 2 bases, with 9 bases left between them.

The sample holds one count of this clone. This sequence joins TRBV30 and TRBJ1-2; 8 nucleotides match TRBD1. There are 13 residues in the CDR3. The germline V gene has CDR1 GTSNPN and CDR2 SVGIG (reference sequence). V lost 2 bases, J lost 5 bases, and 4 bases stayed unmatched. The CDR3 loop is CAWSRTGTYGYTF. DNA for the CDR3: TGTGCCTGGAGTAGGACAGGGACATATGGCTACACCTTC. The full variable domain, completed using reference TRBV30 and TRBJ1-2, is SQTIHQWPATLVQPVGSPLSLECTVEGTSNPNLYWYRQAAGRGLQLLFYSVGIGQISSEVPQNLSASRPQDRQFILSSKKLLLSDSGFYLCAWSRTGTYGYTFGSGTRLTVV.